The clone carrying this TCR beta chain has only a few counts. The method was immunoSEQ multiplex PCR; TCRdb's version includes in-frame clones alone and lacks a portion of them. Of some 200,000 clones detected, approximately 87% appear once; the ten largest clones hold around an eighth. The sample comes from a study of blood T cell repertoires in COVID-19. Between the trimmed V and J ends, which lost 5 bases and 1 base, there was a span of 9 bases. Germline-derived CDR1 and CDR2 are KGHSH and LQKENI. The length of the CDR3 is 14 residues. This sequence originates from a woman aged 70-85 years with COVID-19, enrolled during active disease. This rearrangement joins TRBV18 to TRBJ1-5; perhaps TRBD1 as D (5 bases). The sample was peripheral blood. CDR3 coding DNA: TGTGCCAGCTCATCCACAGGAAGCAATCAGCCCCAGCATTTT. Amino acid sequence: CASSSTGSNQPQHF. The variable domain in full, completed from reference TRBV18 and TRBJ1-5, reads NAGVMQNPRHLVRRRGQEARLRCSPMKGHSHVYWYRQLPEEGLKFMVYLQKENIIDESGMPKERFSAEFPKEGPSILRIQQVVRGDSAAYFCASSSTGSNQPQHFGDGTRLSIL.